The 14 T cell receptor beta chains in this list originate from one sample, sequenced in a study of T-cell memory formation after mild COVID-19 (dated by TCRdb to the early 2020s). Library generation was performed with 5' RACE. Sequencing relied on an Illumina NovaSeq 6000. TCRdb reran the public reads through fastp at Q25 and MiXCR, keeping productive beta chains. Rows are unified per CDR3 protein, each entry keeping the most common DNA and genes. The sample yields 350,000 to 500,000 distinct CDR3 sequences; about 22% were counted once. The biggest ten clones account for around 13% of the sample. Sequencing was done on a sample of PBMCs or a T cell subset sorted from them (not recorded which). These receptors came from an adult woman who had mild COVID-19 (a few samples of this study predate the infection). The sample titles of this study are shuffled in the database, so cell type and time point are left out; the donor was told from shared clones.

This clonotype has only a few counts. The chain recombines TRBV6-1 with TRBJ2-7; either TRBD1 or TRBD2 may supply D (5 bases each). This CDR3 spans 13 amino acids. Trimming took off 6 bases at V and 4 bases at J, with 13 bases between the two ends. Germline V gene sequence: CDR1 MNHNS, CDR2 SASEGT. The CDR3 region is CASRTGKGYEQYF. CDR3 sequence (DNA): TGTGCCAGCAGGACCGGGAAGGGGTACGAGCAGTACTTC.

In this sample, this clonotype turned up a few times. The rearrangement links TRBV12-3 or TRBV12-4 to TRBJ1-2, with no clear D. The ends were cut back, 4 bases at V and 3 bases at J, with 6 bases in the middle. This CDR3 has 12 residues. The CDR3 here is CASSYSDYGYTF. In DNA form, the CDR3 reads TGTGCCAGCAGTTATAGCGACTATGGCTACACCTTC.

The rearrangement joins TRBV7-9 to TRBJ2-2; 12 nucleotides line up with TRBD2. This CDR3 region has 16 residues. V dropped 5 bases and J dropped 5; count of bases not matched to a gene: 6. The germline gives CDR1 SEHNR, CDR2 FQNEAQ (reference sequence). The CDR3 sequence is CASSPKGLAGTGELFF. In nucleotides, the CDR3 is TGTGCCAGCAGCCCCAAAGGACTAGCGGGGACCGGGGAGCTGTTTTTT.

This clonotype occurred a few times. The chain employs TRBV12-3 or TRBV12-4 and TRBJ2-5, with a possible D match to TRBD2 (6 bases). There are 16 residues in the CDR3. V lost 6 bases, J lost 5 bases, and 22 bases lay in between. This CDR3 reads CASSPAGTPNEETQYF. CDR3 DNA: TGTGCCAGCAGCCCGGCCGGGACTCCAAACGAGGAGACCCAGTACTTC.

This clonotype was seen many times. This rearrangement joins TRBV7-8 to TRBJ1-1; 7 nucleotides line up with TRBD1. The CDR3 is 13 residues long. With V trimmed by 3 bases and J by 11 bases, 9 bases remained unmatched. Germline V gene sequence: CDR1 SGHVS, CDR2 FQNEAQ. The CDR3 sequence: CASSFDVTGRAFF. As DNA, the CDR3 is TGTGCCAGCAGCTTCGATGTGACAGGGAGGGCTTTCTTT.

This sequence joins TRBV6-6 and TRBJ1-2; the match to TRBD1 covers 12 bases. The CDR3 loop spans 16 amino acids. V was pared by 7 bases and J by 4 bases, with 10 bases of the junction left unmatched. Germline CDR1 and CDR2: MNHNY and SVGAGI (reference sequence). The CDR3 loop reads CASTAGTGGKGYGYTF. Here the CDR3 DNA reads TGTGCCAGCACCGCCGGGACAGGGGGCAAAGGCTATGGCTACACCTTC.

This clonotype was recorded a few times. The chain carries TRBV6-2 or TRBV6-3 and TRBJ2-1; TRBD2 is a possible D gene (6 bases). The V and J ends lost 6 bases and 9 bases respectively, with 9 bases between them. This CDR3 is 11 amino acids long. Germline lookup yields CDR1 MNHEY and CDR2 SVGEGT. The chain's CDR3 is CASRKEGEQFF. As DNA, the CDR3 is TGTGCCAGCAGGAAGGAGGGTGAGCAGTTCTTC.

This clonotype was recorded a few times. The rearrangement links TRBV5-5 to TRBJ1-2; no clear D gene. Trimming pared 1 base from V and 6 bases from J, leaving 13 bases between. Per the germline V gene, CDR1 is SGHKS and CDR2 is YYEKEE (reference sequence). The length of the CDR3 is 14 residues. The CDR3 DNA follows: TGTGCCAGCAGCTTGTGGGGAGAGGTGGATGGCTACACCTTC. Residues: CASSLWGEVDGYTF. Drawing the rest from reference TRBV5-5 and TRBJ1-2, the complete variable domain is DAGVTQSPTHLIKTRGQQVTLRCSPISGHKSVSWYQQVLGQGPQFIFQYYEKEERGRGNFPDRFSARQFPNYSSELNVNALLLGDSALYLCASSLWGEVDGYTFGSGTRLTVV.

This clonotype was picked up a small number of times. V is TRBV7-9 and J is TRBJ2-1; TRBD2 matches 9 bases. This CDR3 spans 16 amino acids. Per the germline V gene, CDR1 is SEHNR and CDR2 is FQNEAQ (reference sequence). The V and J ends lost 5 bases and 6 bases, in that order; junction bases with no gene match: 11. CDR3 sequence: CASSPPGLAEFNEQFF. Here the CDR3 DNA reads TGTGCCAGCAGCCCCCCGGGACTAGCCGAATTCAATGAGCAGTTCTTC.

Only a few counts were recorded for this clonotype. The CDR3 coding sequence is TGTGCCAGCAGCTCGGGCGTAACAGGGAGAGGCACAGATACGCAGTATTTT. Protein product: CASSSGVTGRGTDTQYF. The rearrangement links TRBV7-3 to TRBJ2-3; the D gene is possibly TRBD1 (6 bases). Germline assignment: CDR1 SGHTA and CDR2 FQGTGA. The CDR3 length is 17 residues. The germline V and J ends were trimmed by 4 bases and 1 base, with 18 bases remaining between them.

Only a few counts were recorded for this clonotype. V gene TRBV20-1 combines with J gene TRBJ2-3; D uncertain. Per germline, CDR1 DFQATT and CDR2 SNEGSKA (reference sequence). V lost 6 bases to trimming and J lost 10 bases, with 17 bases between them. This CDR3 is 12 amino acids long. This CDR3 reads CSARPQAVAQYF. DNA of the CDR3: TGCAGTGCCCGGCCCCAAGCCGTTGCGCAGTATTTT.

The J gene is TRBJ1-1, the V gene TRBV11-2; the D gene is possibly TRBD1 (5 bases). V shed 0 bases and J shed 6 bases, with 8 bases lying between them. This CDR3 spans 13 amino acids. CDR1 is SGHAT, CDR2 FQNNGV, per germline. The CDR3 region has the DNA TGTGCCAGCAGCTTAGACCGCAGGGCTGAAGCTTTCTTT. This encodes CASSLDRRAEAFF.

This chain connects TRBV20-1 to TRBJ2-7; possibly TRBD2 for D (6 bases). The CDR3 has 15 residues. CDR1 is DFQATT and CDR2 is SNEGSKA in the germline V gene (reference sequence). Trimming removed 0 bases from V and 4 bases from J, with 16 bases in between. CDR3 sequence (DNA): TGCAGTGCTAGAGATCGAAGGGTGGGAGGATACGAGCAGTACTTC. Translation: CSARDRRVGGYEQYF.

This chain links TRBV6-1 with TRBJ1-2, with D possibly matching TRBD1 (6 bases). Trimming left V 3 bases short and J 2 bases short, with 10 bases between. The CDR3 totals 14 residues. CDR1 and CDR2 (germline): MNHNS, SASEGT. CDR3 sequence (DNA): TGTGCCAGCAGTGAGATGGACAGAAACTATGGCTACACCTTC. It encodes CASSEMDRNYGYTF.